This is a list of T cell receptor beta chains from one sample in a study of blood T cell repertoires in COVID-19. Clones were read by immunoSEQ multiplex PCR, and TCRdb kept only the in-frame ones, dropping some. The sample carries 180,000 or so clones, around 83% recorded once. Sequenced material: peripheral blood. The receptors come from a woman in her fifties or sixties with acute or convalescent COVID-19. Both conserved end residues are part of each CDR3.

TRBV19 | CASSIYGDSVGTDTQYF
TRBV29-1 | CSVGGFQGAGGGYTF
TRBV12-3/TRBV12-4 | CASSYQGASGYTF
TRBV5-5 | CASSYLRNEKLFF
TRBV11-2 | CASSLGLARDTQYF
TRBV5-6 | CASSFWDRVNYGYTF
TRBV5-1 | CASTSGTSGTTDTQYF
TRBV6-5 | CASSRTDEQFF
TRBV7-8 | CASSLLAGVLISNEQFF
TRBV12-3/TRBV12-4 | CASSFSGKTEAFF
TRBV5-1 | CASSLPGSYNEQFF
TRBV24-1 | CATSEPGSRGETQYF
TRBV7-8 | CASSLERGSYEQYF
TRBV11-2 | CASSLRAGPTQGEQFF
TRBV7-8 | CASGARDAAEAFF
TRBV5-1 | CASSAGMNGYTF
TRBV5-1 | CASSLQGFEAFF
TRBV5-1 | CASSLGDSGYEQYF
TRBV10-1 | CASSEGQGPDTQYF
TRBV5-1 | CASSPSGRARGELFF
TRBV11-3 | CASSPMPGTEAFF
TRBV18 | CASSLAAFGQEKLFF
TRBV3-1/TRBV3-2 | CASSPRTSGFTDTQYF